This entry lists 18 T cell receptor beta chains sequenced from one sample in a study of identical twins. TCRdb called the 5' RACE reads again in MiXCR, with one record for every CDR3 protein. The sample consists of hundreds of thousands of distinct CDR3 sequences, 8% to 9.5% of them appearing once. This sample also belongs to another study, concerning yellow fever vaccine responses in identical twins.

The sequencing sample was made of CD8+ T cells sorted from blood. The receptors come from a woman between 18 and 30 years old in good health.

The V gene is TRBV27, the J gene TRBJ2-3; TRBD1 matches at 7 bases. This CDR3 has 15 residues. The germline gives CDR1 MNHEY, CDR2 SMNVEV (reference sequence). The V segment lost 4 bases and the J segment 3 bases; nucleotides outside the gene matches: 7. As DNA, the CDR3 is TGTGCCAGCAGTTCTATAGGACAGGCAACAGATACGCAGTATTTT. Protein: CASSSIGQATDTQYF.

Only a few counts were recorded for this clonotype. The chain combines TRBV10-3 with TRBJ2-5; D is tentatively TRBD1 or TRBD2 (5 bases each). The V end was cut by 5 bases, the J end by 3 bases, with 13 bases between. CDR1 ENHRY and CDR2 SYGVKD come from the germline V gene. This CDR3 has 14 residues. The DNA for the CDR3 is TGTGCCATCAGTCCCGGGACCAGAAAAGAGACCCAGTACTTC. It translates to CAISPGTRKETQYF.

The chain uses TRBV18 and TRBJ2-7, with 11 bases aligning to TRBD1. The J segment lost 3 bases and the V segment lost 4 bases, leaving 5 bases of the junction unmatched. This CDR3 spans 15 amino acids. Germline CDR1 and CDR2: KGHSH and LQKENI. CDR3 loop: CASSHYGTGGYEQYF. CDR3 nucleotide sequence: TGTGCCAGCTCACACTACGGGACAGGGGGCTACGAGCAGTACTTC.

CDR3 loop: CASSLSRLAETYEQYF. CDR3 nucleotides: TGCGCCAGCAGCCTGTCGCGACTAGCGGAAACCTACGAGCAGTACTTC. The rearrangement joins TRBV4-3 to TRBJ2-7; 9 bases are shared with TRBD2. The CDR3 runs to 16 residues. V lost 4 bases to trimming and J lost 2 bases; unmatched junction nucleotides: 9. Germline CDR1 LGHNA, CDR2 YSLEER.

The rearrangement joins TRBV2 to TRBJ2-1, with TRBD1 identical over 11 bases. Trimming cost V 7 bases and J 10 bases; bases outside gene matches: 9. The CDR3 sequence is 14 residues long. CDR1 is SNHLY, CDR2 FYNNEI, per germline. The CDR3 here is CASNSGQGAGEQFF. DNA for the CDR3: TGTGCCAGCAACTCTGGACAGGGGGCCGGGGAGCAGTTCTTC.

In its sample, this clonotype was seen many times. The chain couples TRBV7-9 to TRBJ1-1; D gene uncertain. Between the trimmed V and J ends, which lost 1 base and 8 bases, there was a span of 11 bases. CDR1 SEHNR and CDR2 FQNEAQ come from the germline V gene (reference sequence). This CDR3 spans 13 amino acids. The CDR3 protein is CASSLGVDPEAFF. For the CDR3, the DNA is TGTGCCAGCAGCTTAGGTGTGGACCCAGAAGCTTTCTTT.

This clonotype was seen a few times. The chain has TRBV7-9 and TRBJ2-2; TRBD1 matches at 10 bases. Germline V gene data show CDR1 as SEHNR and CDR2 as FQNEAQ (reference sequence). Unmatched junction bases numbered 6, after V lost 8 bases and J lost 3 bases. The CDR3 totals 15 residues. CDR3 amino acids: CASRRQGAYTGELFF. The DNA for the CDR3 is TGTGCCAGCCGTCGACAGGGGGCTTACACCGGGGAGCTGTTTTTT.

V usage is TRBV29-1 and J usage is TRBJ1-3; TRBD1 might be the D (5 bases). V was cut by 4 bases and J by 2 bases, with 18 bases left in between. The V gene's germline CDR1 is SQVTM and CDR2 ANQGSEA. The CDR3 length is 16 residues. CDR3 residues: CSVVSGPDTTGNTIYF. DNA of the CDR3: TGCAGCGTTGTATCAGGTCCGGACACAACTGGAAACACCATATATTTT. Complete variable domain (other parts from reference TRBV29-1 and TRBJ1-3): SAVISQKPSRDICQRGTSLTIQCQVDSQVTMMFWYRQQPGQSLTLIATANQGSEATYESGFVIDKFPISRPNLTFSTLTVSNMSPEDSSIYLCSVVSGPDTTGNTIYFGEGSWLTVV.

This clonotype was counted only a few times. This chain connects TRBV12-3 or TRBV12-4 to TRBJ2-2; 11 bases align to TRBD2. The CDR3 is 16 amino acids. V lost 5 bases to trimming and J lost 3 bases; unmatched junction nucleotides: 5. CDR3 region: CASSQGLADYTGELFF. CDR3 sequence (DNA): TGTGCCAGCAGTCAGGGACTAGCGGACTACACCGGGGAGCTGTTTTTT.

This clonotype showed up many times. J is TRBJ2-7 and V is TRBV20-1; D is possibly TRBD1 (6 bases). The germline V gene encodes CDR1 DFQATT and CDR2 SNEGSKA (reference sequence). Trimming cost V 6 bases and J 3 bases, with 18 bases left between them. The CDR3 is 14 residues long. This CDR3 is CSAKDQQGLYEQYF. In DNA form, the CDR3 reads TGCAGTGCAAAAGACCAACAGGGCCTCTACGAGCAGTACTTC.

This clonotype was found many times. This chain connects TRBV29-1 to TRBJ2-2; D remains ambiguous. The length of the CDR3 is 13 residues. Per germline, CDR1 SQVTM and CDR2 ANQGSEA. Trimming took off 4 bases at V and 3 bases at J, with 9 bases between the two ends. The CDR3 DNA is TGCAGCGTTGTAGACGGATACACCGGGGAGCTGTTTTTT. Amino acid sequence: CSVVDGYTGELFF.

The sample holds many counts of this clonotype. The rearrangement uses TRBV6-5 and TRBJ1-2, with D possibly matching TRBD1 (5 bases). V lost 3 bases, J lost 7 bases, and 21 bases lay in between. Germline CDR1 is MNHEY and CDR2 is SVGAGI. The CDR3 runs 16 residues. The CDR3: CASSYQSGAGQAGYTF. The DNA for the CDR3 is TGTGCCAGCAGTTATCAAAGTGGAGCAGGGCAAGCTGGCTACACCTTC.

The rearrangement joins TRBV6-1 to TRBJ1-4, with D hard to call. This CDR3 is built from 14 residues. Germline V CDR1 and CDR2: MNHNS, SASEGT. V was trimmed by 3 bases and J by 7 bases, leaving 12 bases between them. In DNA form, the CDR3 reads TGTGCCAGCAGTGAGTTTGTGGTGGGTGAAAAACTGTTTTTT. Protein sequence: CASSEFVVGEKLFF.

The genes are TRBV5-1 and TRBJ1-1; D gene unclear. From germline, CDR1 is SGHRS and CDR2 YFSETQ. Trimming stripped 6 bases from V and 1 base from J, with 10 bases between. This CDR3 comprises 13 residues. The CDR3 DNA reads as TGCGCCAGCACGTCGGAGGGGAACACTGAAGCTTTCTTT. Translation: CASTSEGNTEAFF.

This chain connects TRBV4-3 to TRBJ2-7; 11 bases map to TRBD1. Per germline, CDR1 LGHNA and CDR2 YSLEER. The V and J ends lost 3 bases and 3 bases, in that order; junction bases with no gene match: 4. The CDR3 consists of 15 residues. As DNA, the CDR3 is TGCGCCAGCAGCCATGAGGGACAGGGGGTCTACGAGCAGTACTTC. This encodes CASSHEGQGVYEQYF.

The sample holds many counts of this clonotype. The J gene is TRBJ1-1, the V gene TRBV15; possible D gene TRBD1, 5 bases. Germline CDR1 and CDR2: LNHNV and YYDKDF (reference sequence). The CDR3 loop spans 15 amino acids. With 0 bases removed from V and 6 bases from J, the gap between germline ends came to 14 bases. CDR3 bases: TGTGCCACCAGCAGAGATCGGGGGGTAGGCGCTGAAGCTTTCTTT. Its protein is CATSRDRGVGAEAFF.

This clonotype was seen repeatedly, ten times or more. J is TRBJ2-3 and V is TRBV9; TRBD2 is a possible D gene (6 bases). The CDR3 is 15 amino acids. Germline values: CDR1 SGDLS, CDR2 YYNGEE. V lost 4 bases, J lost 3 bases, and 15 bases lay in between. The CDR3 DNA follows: TGTGCCAGCAGCCTACTGGGGCGGGGAACAGATACGCAGTATTTT. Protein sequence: CASSLLGRGTDTQYF.

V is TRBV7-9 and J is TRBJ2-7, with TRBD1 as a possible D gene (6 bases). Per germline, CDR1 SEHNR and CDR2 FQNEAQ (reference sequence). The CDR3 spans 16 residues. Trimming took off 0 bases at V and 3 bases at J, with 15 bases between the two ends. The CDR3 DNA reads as TGTGCCAGCAGCTTAGCACCACAGGGCCAGGGCTACGAGCAGTACTTC. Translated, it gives CASSLAPQGQGYEQYF.